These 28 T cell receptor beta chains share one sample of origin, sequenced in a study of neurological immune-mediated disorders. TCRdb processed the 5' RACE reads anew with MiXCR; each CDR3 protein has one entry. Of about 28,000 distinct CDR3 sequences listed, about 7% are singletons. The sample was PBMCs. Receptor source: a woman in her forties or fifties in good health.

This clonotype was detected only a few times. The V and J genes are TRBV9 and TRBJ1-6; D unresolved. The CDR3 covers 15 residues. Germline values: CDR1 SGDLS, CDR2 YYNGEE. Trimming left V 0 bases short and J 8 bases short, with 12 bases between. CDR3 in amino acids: CASSVGPLGDSPLHF. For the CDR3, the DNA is TGTGCCAGCAGCGTAGGACCCCTCGGGGATTCACCCCTCCACTTT. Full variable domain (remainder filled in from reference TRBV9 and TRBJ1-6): DSGVTQTPKHLITATGQRVTLRCSPRSGDLSVYWYQQSLDQGLQFLIQYYNGEERAKGNILERFSAQQFPDLHSELNLSSLELGDSALYFCASSVGPLGDSPLHFGNGTRLTVT.

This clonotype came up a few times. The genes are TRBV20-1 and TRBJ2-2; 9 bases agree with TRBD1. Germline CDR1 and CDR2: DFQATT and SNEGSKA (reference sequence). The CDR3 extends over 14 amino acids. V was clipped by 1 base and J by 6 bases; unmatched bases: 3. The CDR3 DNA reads TGCAGTGCTAGAGGGGACAGGGTGGCCGGGGAGCTGTTTTTT. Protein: CSARGDRVAGELFF.

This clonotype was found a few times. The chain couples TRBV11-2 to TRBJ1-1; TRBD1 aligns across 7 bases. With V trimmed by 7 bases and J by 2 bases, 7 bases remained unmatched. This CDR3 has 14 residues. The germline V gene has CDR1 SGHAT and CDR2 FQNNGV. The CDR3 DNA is TGTGCCAGCACCAGACAGGGACCCAACACTGAAGCTTTCTTT. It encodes CASTRQGPNTEAFF.

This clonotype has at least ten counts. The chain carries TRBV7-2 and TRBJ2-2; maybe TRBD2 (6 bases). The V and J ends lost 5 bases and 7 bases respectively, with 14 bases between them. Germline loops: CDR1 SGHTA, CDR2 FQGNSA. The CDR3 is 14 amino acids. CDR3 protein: CASSQRRGGGELFF. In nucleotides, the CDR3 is TGTGCCAGCAGCCAAAGGAGGGGCGGCGGGGAGCTGTTTTTT.

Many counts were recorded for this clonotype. In nucleotides, the CDR3 is TGCGCCAGCAGCAAAACGAGCTACGAGCAGTACTTC. It translates to CASSKTSYEQYF. The V gene is TRBV5-1, the J gene TRBJ2-7, with unresolved D. Germline-derived CDR1 and CDR2 are SGHRS and YFSETQ. Trimming shortened V by 4 bases and J by 3 bases, and 8 bases separated the two germline ends. This CDR3 spans 12 amino acids.

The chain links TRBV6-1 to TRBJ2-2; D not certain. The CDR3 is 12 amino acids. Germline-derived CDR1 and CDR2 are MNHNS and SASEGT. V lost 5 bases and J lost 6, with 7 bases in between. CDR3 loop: CASSRWSGELFF. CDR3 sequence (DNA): TGTGCCAGCAGTCGTTGGTCCGGGGAGCTGTTTTTT.

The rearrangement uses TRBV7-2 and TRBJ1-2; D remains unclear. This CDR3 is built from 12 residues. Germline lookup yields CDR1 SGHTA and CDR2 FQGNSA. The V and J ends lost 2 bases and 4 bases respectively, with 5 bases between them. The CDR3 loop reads CASSLTAYGYTF. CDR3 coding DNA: TGTGCCAGCAGCTTAACTGCCTATGGCTACACCTTC.

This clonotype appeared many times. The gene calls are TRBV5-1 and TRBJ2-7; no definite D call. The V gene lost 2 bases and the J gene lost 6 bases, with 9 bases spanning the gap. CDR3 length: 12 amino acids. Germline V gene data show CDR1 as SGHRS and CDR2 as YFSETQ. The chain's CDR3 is CASSLGFSEQYF. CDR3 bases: TGCGCCAGCAGCTTAGGGTTCTCCGAGCAGTACTTC.

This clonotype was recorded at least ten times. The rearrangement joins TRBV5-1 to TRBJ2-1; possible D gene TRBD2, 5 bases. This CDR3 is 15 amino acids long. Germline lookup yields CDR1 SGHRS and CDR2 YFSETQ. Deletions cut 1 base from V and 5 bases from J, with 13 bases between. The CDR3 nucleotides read TGCGCCAGCAGCTTGCTATCTGCGGGTCACAATGAGCAGTTCTTC. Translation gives CASSLLSAGHNEQFF.

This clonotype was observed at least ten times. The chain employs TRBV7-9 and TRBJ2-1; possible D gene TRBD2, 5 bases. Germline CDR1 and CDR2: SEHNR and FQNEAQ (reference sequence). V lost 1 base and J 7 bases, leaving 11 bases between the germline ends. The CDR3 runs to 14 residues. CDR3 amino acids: CASSLGWGANEQFF. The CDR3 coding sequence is TGTGCCAGCAGCTTAGGATGGGGAGCAAATGAGCAGTTCTTC.

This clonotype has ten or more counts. Here the CDR3 DNA reads TGTGCCAGCAGCGTAGAGGGGATAGGCTATGGCTACACCTTC. This codes for CASSVEGIGYGYTF. The chain couples TRBV9 to TRBJ1-2, with a possible D match to TRBD1 (5 bases). Trimming took off 0 bases at V and 4 bases at J, with 10 bases between the two ends. Germline CDR1 SGDLS, CDR2 YYNGEE. The CDR3 has 14 residues.

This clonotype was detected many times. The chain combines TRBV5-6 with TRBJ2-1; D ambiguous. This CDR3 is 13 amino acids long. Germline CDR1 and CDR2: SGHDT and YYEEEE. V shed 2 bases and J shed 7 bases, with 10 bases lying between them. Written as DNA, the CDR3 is TGTGCCAGCAGCTTAATTTTTATGAATGAGCAGTTCTTC. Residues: CASSLIFMNEQFF.

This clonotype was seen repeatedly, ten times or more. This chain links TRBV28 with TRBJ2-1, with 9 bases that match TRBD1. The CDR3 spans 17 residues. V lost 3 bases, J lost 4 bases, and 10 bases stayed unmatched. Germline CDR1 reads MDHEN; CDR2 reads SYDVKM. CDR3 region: CASSLMNRDRVYNEQFF. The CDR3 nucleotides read TGTGCCAGCAGTTTGATGAATCGGGACAGGGTTTACAATGAGCAGTTCTTC.

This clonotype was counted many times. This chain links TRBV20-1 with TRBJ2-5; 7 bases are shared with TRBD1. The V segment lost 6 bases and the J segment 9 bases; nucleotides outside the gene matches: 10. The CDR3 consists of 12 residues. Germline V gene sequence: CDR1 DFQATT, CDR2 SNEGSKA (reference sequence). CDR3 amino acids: CSARKGARAQYF. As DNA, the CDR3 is TGCAGTGCCCGCAAGGGGGCGCGGGCCCAGTACTTC.

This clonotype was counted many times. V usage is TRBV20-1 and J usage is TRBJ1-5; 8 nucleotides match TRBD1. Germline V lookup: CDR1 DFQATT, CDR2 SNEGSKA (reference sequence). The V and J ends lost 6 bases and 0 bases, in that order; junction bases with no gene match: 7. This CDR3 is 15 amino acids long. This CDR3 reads CSATGTGNSNQPQHF. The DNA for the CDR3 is TGCAGTGCAACCGGGACAGGAAATAGCAATCAGCCCCAGCATTTT.

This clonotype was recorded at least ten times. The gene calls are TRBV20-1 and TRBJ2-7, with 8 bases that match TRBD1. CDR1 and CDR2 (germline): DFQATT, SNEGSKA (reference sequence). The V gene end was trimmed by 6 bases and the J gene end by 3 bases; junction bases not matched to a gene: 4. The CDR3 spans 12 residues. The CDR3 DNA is TGCAGTGCACGGACAGGGCTCTACGAGCAGTACTTC. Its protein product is CSARTGLYEQYF.

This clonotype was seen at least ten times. CDR3 protein: CSARDGRRGLEQYF. CDR3 coding DNA: TGCAGTGCTAGAGATGGGCGCAGGGGGCTCGAGCAGTACTTC. The rearrangement links TRBV20-1 to TRBJ2-7, with 8 bases identical to TRBD1. Germline V gene data show CDR1 as DFQATT and CDR2 as SNEGSKA (reference sequence). The J segment lost 6 bases and the V segment lost 0 bases, leaving 7 bases of the junction unmatched. The CDR3 is made up of 14 amino acids.

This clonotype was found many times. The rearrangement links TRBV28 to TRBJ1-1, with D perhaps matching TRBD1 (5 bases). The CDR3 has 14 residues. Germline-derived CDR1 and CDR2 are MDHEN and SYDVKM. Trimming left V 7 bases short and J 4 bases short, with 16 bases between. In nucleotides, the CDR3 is TGTGCCAGCACCTTATCGGGGGGGGGCACTGAAGCTTTCTTT. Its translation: CASTLSGGGTEAFF.

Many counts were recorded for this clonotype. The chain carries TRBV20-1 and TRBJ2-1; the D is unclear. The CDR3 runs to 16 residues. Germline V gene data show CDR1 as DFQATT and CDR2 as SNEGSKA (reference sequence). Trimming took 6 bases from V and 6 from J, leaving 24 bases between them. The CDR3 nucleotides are TGCAGTGCAACCCCACCGAGTGCGCGGAGCCGCAATGAGCAGTTCTTC. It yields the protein CSATPPSARSRNEQFF.

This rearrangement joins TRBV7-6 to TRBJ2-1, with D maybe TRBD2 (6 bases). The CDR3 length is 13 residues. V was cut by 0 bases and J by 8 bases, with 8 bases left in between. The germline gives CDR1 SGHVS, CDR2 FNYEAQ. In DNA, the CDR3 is TGTGCCAGCAGCTTAGCGTGGGGGGATGAGCAGTTCTTC. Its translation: CASSLAWGDEQFF.

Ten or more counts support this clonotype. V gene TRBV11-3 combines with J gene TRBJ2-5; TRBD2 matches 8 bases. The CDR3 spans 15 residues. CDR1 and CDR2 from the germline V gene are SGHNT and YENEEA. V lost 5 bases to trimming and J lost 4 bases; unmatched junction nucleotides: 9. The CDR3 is CASSPGGDGRETQYF. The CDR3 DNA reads TGTGCCAGCAGCCCCGGGGGGGACGGTCGAGAGACCCAGTACTTC. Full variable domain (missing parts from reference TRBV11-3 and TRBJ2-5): EAGVVQSPRYKIIEKKQPVAFWCNPISGHNTLYWYLQNLGQGPELLIRYENEEAVDDSQLPKDRFSAERLKGVDSTLKIQPAELGDSAVYLCASSPGGDGRETQYFGPGTRLLVL.

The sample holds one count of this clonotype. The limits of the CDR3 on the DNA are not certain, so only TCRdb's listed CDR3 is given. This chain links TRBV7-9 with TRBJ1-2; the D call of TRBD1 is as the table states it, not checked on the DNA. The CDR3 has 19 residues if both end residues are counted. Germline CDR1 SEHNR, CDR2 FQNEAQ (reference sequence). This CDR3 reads CASSFYICSAYQLGGGYTF.

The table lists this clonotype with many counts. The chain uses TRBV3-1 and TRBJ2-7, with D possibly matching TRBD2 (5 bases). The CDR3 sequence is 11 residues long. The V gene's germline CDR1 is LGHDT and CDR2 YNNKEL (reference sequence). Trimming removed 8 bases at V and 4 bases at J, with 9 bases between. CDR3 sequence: CASGGVYEQYF. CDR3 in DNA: TGTGCCAGCGGAGGAGTGTACGAGCAGTACTTC.

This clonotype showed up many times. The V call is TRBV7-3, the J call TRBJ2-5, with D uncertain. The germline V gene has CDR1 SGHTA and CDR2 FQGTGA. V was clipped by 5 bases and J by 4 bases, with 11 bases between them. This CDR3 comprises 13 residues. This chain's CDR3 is CASSPRPGETQYF. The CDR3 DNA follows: TGTGCCAGCAGCCCACGGCCGGGAGAGACCCAGTACTTC. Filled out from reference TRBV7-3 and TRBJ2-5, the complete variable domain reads GAGVSQTPSNKVTEKGKYVELRCDPISGHTALYWYRQSLGQGPEFLIYFQGTGAADDSGLPNDRFFAVRPEGSVSTLKIQRTERGDSAVYLCASSPRPGETQYFGPGTRLLVL.

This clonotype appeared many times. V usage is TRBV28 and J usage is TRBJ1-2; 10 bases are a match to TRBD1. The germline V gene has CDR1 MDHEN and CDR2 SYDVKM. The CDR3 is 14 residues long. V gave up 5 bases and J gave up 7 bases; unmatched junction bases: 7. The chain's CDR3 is CASSGGTGVLGYTF. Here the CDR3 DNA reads TGTGCCAGCAGTGGTGGGACAGGGGTTCTTGGCTACACCTTC.

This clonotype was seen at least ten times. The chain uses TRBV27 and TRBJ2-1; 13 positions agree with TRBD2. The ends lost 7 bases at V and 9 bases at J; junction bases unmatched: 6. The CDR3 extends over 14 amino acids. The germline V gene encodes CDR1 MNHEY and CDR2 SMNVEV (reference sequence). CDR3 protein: CASTRTSGSFEQFF. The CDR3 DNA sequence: TGTGCCAGCACCAGGACTAGCGGGAGCTTTGAGCAGTTCTTC.

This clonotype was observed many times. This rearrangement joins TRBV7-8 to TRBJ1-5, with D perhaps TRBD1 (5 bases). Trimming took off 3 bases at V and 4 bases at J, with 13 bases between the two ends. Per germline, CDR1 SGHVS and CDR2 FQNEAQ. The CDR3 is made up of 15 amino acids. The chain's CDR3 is CASSFLGHQNQPQHF. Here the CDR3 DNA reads TGTGCCAGCAGCTTCCTCGGACATCAAAATCAGCCCCAGCATTTT.

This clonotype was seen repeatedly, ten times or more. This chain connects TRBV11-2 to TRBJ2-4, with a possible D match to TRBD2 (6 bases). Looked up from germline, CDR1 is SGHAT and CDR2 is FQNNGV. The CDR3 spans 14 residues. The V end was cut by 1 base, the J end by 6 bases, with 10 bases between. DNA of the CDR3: TGTGCCAGCAGCTTAGTTGGAGGGCCAAACATTCAGTACTTC. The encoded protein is CASSLVGGPNIQYF.